The 30 T cell receptor beta chains below were found in one sample sequenced in a study of T cell repertoires in cytomegalovirus infection. MiXCR was run by TCRdb on the reads, yielding one entry per CDR3 protein. The repertoire consists of around 450,000 distinct CDR3 sequences, with about 33% occurring once and the leading ten covering about 13%. Sample: PBMCs. The receptor source for this set is a human donor in good health (CMV status not recorded). Some clones in this sample may be carry-over from other donors' samples.

This chain connects TRBV12-3 or TRBV12-4 to TRBJ2-7; weak D call: TRBD1 (6 bases). Trimming removed 1 base at V and 0 bases at J, with 10 bases between. The CDR3 sequence is 15 residues long. CDR3 residues: CASSLDRVSSYEQYF. The DNA for the CDR3 is TGTGCCAGCAGTTTAGACAGGGTGAGCTCCTACGAGCAGTACTTC.

The chain couples TRBV6-5 to TRBJ1-1; D not resolved. Trimming cost V 2 bases and J 4 bases, with 8 bases left between them. The CDR3 is made up of 13 amino acids. Germline V gives CDR1 MNHEY, CDR2 SVGAGI. This chain's CDR3 is CASSYAGRTEAFF. CDR3 sequence (DNA): TGTGCCAGCAGTTACGCGGGCCGCACTGAAGCTTTCTTT.

This clonotype was picked up many times. For the CDR3, the DNA is TGTGCCAGCAGCCAAGGGCCATATAGCAATCAGCCCCAGCATTTT. Amino acid sequence: CASSQGPYSNQPQHF. This sequence joins TRBV6-1 and TRBJ1-5; D unresolved. V gave up 6 bases and J gave up 0 bases, with 12 bases separating them. CDR1 and CDR2 from the germline V gene are MNHNS and SASEGT. The CDR3 has 15 amino acids.

This clonotype was counted a few times. This chain uses TRBV7-2 with TRBJ2-1, with 15 bases that match TRBD2. CDR1 and CDR2 from the germline V gene are SGHTA and FQGNSA. J was trimmed by 10 bases and V by 5 bases; bases with no gene match: 9. The length of the CDR3 is 16 residues. CDR3: CASSGAGLAGGGEQFF. The CDR3 DNA reads TGTGCCAGCAGCGGGGCTGGACTAGCGGGGGGGGGCGAGCAGTTCTTC.

This clonotype appeared a few times. This rearrangement joins TRBV6-5 to TRBJ1-1; D is unclear. The CDR3 consists of 14 residues. CDR1 and CDR2 from the germline V gene are MNHEY and SVGAGI. The ends were cut back, 5 bases at V and 4 bases at J, with 14 bases in the middle. The CDR3 loop is CASSQDGPSTEAFF. CDR3 DNA: TGTGCCAGCAGTCAGGACGGTCCTAGCACTGAAGCTTTCTTT.

This clonotype was recorded many times. This chain uses TRBV7-2 with TRBJ1-6; 10 bases align to TRBD1. CDR1 and CDR2 (germline): SGHTA, FQGNSA. V lost 5 bases to trimming and J lost 7 bases; unmatched junction nucleotides: 5. The CDR3 extends over 15 amino acids. The CDR3 DNA follows: TGTGCCAGCAGCCATTGGGACAGGGGCAATTCACCCCTCCACTTT. It encodes CASSHWDRGNSPLHF.

This clonotype was seen more than once but under ten times. The rearrangement joins TRBV6-1 to TRBJ1-3; D is unresolved. This CDR3 has 17 amino acids. Trimming shortened V by 7 bases and J by 1 base, and 20 bases separated the two germline ends. Germline V lookup: CDR1 MNHNS, CDR2 SASEGT. CDR3 nucleotides: TGTGCCAGCACTTTGGGTTCCTACCAACATTCTGGAAACACCATATATTTT. This encodes CASTLGSYQHSGNTIYF.

This clonotype has a count of ten or more. This chain uses TRBV7-8 with TRBJ1-3; D unclear. The CDR3 has 17 amino acids. Germline values: CDR1 SGHVS, CDR2 FQNEAQ. Trimming removed 1 base from V and 0 bases from J, with 13 bases in between. CDR3: CASSLGHQRNSGNTIYF. The CDR3 nucleotides are TGTGCCAGCAGCTTAGGGCATCAGCGTAACTCTGGAAACACCATATATTTT.

This clonotype was picked up a small number of times. V usage is TRBV6-4 and J usage is TRBJ1-1; D is unresolved. The germline CDR1 and CDR2 sequences are MRHNA and SNTAGT. The V end was cut by 3 bases, the J end by 3 bases, with 14 bases between. This CDR3 region has 15 residues. The CDR3 spells CASSESRGRDTEAFF. In DNA form, the CDR3 reads TGTGCCAGCAGTGAATCGCGCGGACGCGACACTGAAGCTTTCTTT.

This clonotype was counted ten times or more. V gene TRBV7-2 combines with J gene TRBJ1-2; D gene unclear. The length of the CDR3 is 14 residues. CDR1 SGHTA and CDR2 FQGNSA come from the germline V gene. The V end lost 4 bases, the J end lost 8 bases, and 17 bases lay between the germline ends. CDR3 in amino acids: CASSSNSGRAGYTF. The CDR3 region has the DNA TGTGCCAGCAGCTCAAATTCCGGGCGAGCGGGCTACACCTTC.

The chain couples TRBV5-4 to TRBJ2-1; unclear D gene. The V end lost 2 bases, the J end lost 7 bases, and 10 bases lay between the germline ends. The CDR3 runs to 13 residues. Germline V lookup: CDR1 SGHNT, CDR2 YYREEE (reference sequence). Here the CDR3 DNA reads TGTGCCAGCAGCTTCGGTAGAGTTAATGAGCAGTTCTTC. Its translation: CASSFGRVNEQFF.

The gene calls are TRBV28 and TRBJ1-1, with D uncertain. Per the germline V gene, CDR1 is MDHEN and CDR2 is SYDVKM. This CDR3 is 11 amino acids long. The V gene lost 6 bases and the J gene lost 10 bases, with 12 bases spanning the gap. The CDR3 nucleotides read TGTGCCAGCAGATCGACGGCGGGAGCTTTCTTT. Translated, it gives CASRSTAGAFF.

The sample holds many counts of this clonotype. This chain links TRBV7-8 with TRBJ1-3; D unclear. The CDR3 consists of 17 residues. Germline CDR1 reads SGHVS; CDR2 reads FQNEAQ. The V and J ends lost 5 bases and 0 bases respectively, with 17 bases between them. CDR3 nucleotides: TGTGCCAGCAGCCAACGTCATCCAGACGACTCTGGAAACACCATATATTTT. Translating it yields CASSQRHPDDSGNTIYF.

This clonotype has just one count. V gene TRBV12-3 or TRBV12-4 combines with J gene TRBJ2-5; possibly TRBD1 for D (5 bases). V lost 7 bases and J 7 bases, leaving 13 bases between the germline ends. The CDR3 spans 12 residues. This CDR3 reads CASTNQRGTQYF. In DNA form, the CDR3 reads TGTGCCAGCACTAACCAAAGGGGGACCCAGTACTTC.

In regard to this clonotype: This may stem from a read error, because a much larger clone lies one nucleotide away. The conserved phenylalanine or tryptophan normally closing the CDR3 is absent here, so this likely arose from a read error. The chain employs TRBV7-9 and TRBJ2-2; tentatively, D is TRBD2 (6 bases). Germline CDR1 and CDR2: SEHNR and FQNEAQ (reference sequence). The CDR3 runs 14 residues. Trimming removed 2 bases at V and 5 bases at J, with 9 bases between. The CDR3 coding sequence is TGTGCCAGCAGCTTATCCGGAGGGACCGGGGAGCTGTTTCTT. Translating gives CASSLSGGTGELFL.

V and J are TRBV20-1 and TRBJ1-4, with 10 bases fitting TRBD1. Trimming took 5 bases from V and 4 from J; bases not matched to a gene: 10. Looked up from germline, CDR1 is DFQATT and CDR2 is SNEGSKA (reference sequence). The CDR3 is made up of 16 amino acids. DNA for the CDR3: TGCAGTGCTTGGGGGCAAGGGACAGGGGATAATGAAAAACTGTTTTTT. Translation: CSAWGQGTGDNEKLFF.

This clonotype came up a few times. The V and J genes are TRBV24-1 and TRBJ2-3, with D uncertain. The CDR3 runs to 14 residues. CDR1 is KGHDR, CDR2 SFDVKD, per germline. V lost 3 bases and J 3 bases, leaving 9 bases between the germline ends. CDR3: CATSDPTETDTQYF. Written as DNA, the CDR3 is TGTGCCACCAGTGATCCTACGGAGACAGATACGCAGTATTTT.

The chain joins TRBV19 to TRBJ2-2; D not certain. V dropped 3 bases and J dropped 5 bases, with 13 bases sitting between them. The CDR3 totals 15 residues. CDR1 and CDR2 from the germline V gene are LNHDA and SQIVND (reference sequence). CDR3 in DNA: TGTGCCAGTAGTATGGTACAGCCAGTAACCGGGGAGCTGTTTTTT. Its translation is CASSMVQPVTGELFF.

This clonotype was detected only a few times. This sequence joins TRBV7-9 and TRBJ1-2; D is ambiguous. Trimming removed 5 bases at V and 2 bases at J, with 15 bases between. This CDR3 is built from 15 residues. Germline CDR1 reads SEHNR; CDR2 reads FQNEAQ (reference sequence). Here the CDR3 DNA reads TGTGCCAGCAGCACTGCACAGAAGTGGAACTATGGCTACACCTTC. The encoded protein is CASSTAQKWNYGYTF.

The gene calls are TRBV5-6 and TRBJ1-2; 10 bases are shared with TRBD1. Trimming cost V 4 bases and J 10 bases; bases outside gene matches: 7. CDR1 and CDR2 from the germline V gene are SGHDT and YYEEEE. The CDR3 has 13 amino acids. DNA for the CDR3: TGTGCCAGCAGCCCCGGGACAGGGGTTTACTACACCTTC. Its protein is CASSPGTGVYYTF.

V usage is TRBV6-2 or TRBV6-3 and J usage is TRBJ1-1; D perhaps matches TRBD1 (5 bases). This CDR3 contains 16 residues. The germline gives CDR1 MNHEY, CDR2 SVGEGT. V lost 2 bases to trimming and J lost 0 bases, with 13 bases between them. CDR3 region: CASSYQQGDLNTEAFF. The CDR3 DNA reads as TGTGCCAGCAGTTACCAGCAGGGTGATTTGAACACTGAAGCTTTCTTT.

The chain couples TRBV11-2 to TRBJ1-3; TRBD1 is a possible D gene (6 bases). The CDR3 has 18 residues. Per germline, CDR1 SGHAT and CDR2 FQNNGV. Trimming left V 3 bases short and J 0 bases short, with 18 bases between. CDR3 nucleotide sequence: TGTGCCAGCAGCTTGGGCACGGGACACCTCTTCTCTGGAAACACCATATATTTT. Translating gives CASSLGTGHLFSGNTIYF.

This clonotype was observed a handful of times. This chain connects TRBV19 to TRBJ1-2; 8 bases are a match to TRBD1. This CDR3 is 14 amino acids long. Germline CDR1 is LNHDA and CDR2 is SQIVND (reference sequence). Germline trimming cut 4 bases from V and 8 bases from J; bases unmatched to any gene: 9. CDR3 protein: CASSTDRVLGGYTF. The CDR3 bases are TGTGCCAGTAGTACGGACAGGGTACTTGGCGGCTACACCTTC.

Concerning this clonotype itself: Possible read error: a much larger clone is one base away. This chain connects TRBV7-6 to TRBJ2-2; 10 bases fit TRBD1. The V gene's germline CDR1 is SGHVS and CDR2 FNYEAQ. With 6 bases clipped from V and 7 bases from J, the junction kept 14 bases outside the gene matches. CDR3 length equals 17 residues. In DNA form, the CDR3 reads TGTGCCAGCAGACAGAAGAGCGGGACAGGGGTGATCGGGGAGCTGTTTTTT. Protein: CASRQKSGTGVIGELFF.

This clonotype was counted a few times. The rearrangement links TRBV18 to TRBJ2-7, with no clear D. V lost 2 bases, J lost 4 bases, and 6 bases lay in between. Germline assignment: CDR1 KGHSH and CDR2 LQKENI. There are 12 residues in the CDR3. CDR3 sequence (DNA): TGTGCCAGCTCACCAGCTCTATACGAGCAGTACTTC. Protein product: CASSPALYEQYF.

The genes are TRBV12-3 or TRBV12-4 and TRBJ1-4; 7 bases are shared with TRBD1. The V and J ends lost 5 bases and 10 bases, in that order; junction bases with no gene match: 7. CDR3 size: 13 residues. This CDR3 reads CASSQGDLGKLFF. CDR3 bases: TGTGCCAGCAGTCAGGGGGATTTGGGAAAACTGTTTTTT.

The V and J genes are TRBV19 and TRBJ1-1, with TRBD1 as a possible D gene (5 bases). Germline CDR1 LNHDA, CDR2 SQIVND (reference sequence). Trimming left V 6 bases short and J 1 base short, with 18 bases between. The CDR3 totals 16 residues. CDR3 nucleotides: TGTGCCAGTAGGCGCGGGGGGGAGATCTCGAACACTGAAGCTTTCTTT. Translation: CASRRGGEISNTEAFF.

This clonotype was counted between two and nine times. The CDR3 DNA sequence: TGTGCCAGCAGTTTTGGAGGAGGCAGGGAGAACACTGAAGCTTTCTTT. It specifies CASSFGGGRENTEAFF. This sequence joins TRBV7-6 and TRBJ1-1; tentatively, D is TRBD1 (5 bases). Trimming removed 6 bases at V and 1 base at J, with 18 bases between. The CDR3 has 16 residues. Germline CDR1 SGHVS, CDR2 FNYEAQ. The full variable domain, rest sourced from reference TRBV7-6 and TRBJ1-1, is GAGVSQSPRYKVTKRGQDVALRCDPISGHVSLYWYRQALGQGPEFLTYFNYEAQQDKSGLPNDRFSAERPEGSISTLTIQRTEQRDSAMYRCASSFGGGRENTEAFFGQGTRLTVV.

The chain is built from TRBV28 and TRBJ2-7; possible D gene TRBD1, 6 bases. The CDR3 length is 14 residues. Per the germline V gene, CDR1 is MDHEN and CDR2 is SYDVKM. The ends were cut back, 10 bases at V and 3 bases at J, with 19 bases in the middle. The CDR3 nucleotides read TGTGCCATCAGAGCACAGGGCCCCAGCTACGAGCAGTACTTC. Translated: CAIRAQGPSYEQYF.

This clonotype was seen many times. This chain uses TRBV5-8 with TRBJ2-7; D possibly corresponds to TRBD1 (6 bases). V was trimmed by 0 bases and J by 2 bases, leaving 12 bases between them. The CDR3 sequence is 15 residues long. Germline V CDR1 and CDR2: SGHTS, YDEGEE. The chain's CDR3 is CASSLGTGITYEQYF. The CDR3 region has the DNA TGTGCCAGCAGCTTGGGCACAGGGATAACCTACGAGCAGTACTTC.